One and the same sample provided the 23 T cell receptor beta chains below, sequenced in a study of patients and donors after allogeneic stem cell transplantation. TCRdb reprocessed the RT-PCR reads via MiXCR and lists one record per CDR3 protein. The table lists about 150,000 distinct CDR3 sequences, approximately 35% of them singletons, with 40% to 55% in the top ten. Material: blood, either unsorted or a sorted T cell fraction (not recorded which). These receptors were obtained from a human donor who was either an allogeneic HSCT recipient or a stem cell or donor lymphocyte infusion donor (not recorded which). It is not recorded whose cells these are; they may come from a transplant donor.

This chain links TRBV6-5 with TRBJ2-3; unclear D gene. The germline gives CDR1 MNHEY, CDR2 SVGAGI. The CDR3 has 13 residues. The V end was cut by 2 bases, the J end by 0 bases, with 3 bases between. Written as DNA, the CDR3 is TGTGCCAGCAGTTACGTTAGCACAGATACGCAGTATTTT. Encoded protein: CASSYVSTDTQYF.

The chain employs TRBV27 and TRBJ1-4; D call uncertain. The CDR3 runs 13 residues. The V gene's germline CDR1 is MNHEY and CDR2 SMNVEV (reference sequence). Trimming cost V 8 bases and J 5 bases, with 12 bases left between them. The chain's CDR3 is CASGFRRNEKLFF. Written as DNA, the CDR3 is TGTGCCAGCGGATTCCGCAGAAATGAAAAACTGTTTTTT.

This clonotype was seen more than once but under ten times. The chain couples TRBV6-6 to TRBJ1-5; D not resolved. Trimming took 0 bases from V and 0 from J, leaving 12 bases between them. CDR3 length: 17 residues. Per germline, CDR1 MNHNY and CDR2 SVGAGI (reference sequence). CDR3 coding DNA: TGTGCCAGCAGTTACTCGACGTTGGTCCCTAGCAATCAGCCCCAGCATTTT. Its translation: CASSYSTLVPSNQPQHF.

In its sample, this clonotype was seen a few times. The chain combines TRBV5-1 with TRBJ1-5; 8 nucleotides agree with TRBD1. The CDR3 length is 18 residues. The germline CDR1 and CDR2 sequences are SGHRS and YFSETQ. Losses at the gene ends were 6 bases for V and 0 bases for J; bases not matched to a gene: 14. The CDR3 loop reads CASTQDRARTYSNQPQHF. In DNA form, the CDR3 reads TGCGCCAGCACACAGGACAGGGCCCGTACCTATAGCAATCAGCCCCAGCATTTT.

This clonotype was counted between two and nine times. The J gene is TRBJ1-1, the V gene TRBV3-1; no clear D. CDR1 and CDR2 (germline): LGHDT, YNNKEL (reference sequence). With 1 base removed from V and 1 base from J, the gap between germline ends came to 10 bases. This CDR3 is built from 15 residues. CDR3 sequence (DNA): TGTGCCAGCAGCCAAGTGGGTGGGAGGAACACTGAAGCTTTCTTT. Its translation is CASSQVGGRNTEAFF. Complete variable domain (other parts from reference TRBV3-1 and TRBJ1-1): DTAVSQTPKYLVTQMGNDKSIKCEQNLGHDTMYWYKQDSKKFLKIMFSYNNKELIINETVPNRFSPKSPDKAHLNLHINSLELGDSAVYFCASSQVGGRNTEAFFGQGTRLTVV.

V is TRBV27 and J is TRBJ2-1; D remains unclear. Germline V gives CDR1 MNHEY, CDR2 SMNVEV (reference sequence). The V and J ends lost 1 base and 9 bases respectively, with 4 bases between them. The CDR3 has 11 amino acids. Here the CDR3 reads CASSLFGEQFF. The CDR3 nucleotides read TGTGCCAGCAGTTTATTCGGTGAGCAGTTCTTC.

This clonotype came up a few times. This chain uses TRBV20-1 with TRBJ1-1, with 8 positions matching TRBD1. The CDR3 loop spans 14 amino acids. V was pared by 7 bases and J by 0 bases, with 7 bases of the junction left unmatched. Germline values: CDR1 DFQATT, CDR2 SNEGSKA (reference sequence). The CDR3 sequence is CSVKTGVMNTEAFF. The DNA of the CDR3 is TGCAGTGTTAAGACAGGGGTCATGAACACTGAAGCTTTCTTT.

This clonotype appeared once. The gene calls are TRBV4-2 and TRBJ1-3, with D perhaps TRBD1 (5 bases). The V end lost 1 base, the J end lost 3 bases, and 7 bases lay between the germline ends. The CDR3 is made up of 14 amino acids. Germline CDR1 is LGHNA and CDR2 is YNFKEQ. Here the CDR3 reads CASSQGGDGNTIYF. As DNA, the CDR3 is TGTGCCAGCAGCCAAGGAGGGGATGGAAACACCATATATTTT.

CDR3 region: CASSFPPPGGADFAEAFF. For the CDR3, the DNA is TGTGCCAGCAGCTTCCCTCCCCCGGGGGGCGCTGATTTCGCTGAAGCTTTCTTT. The genes are TRBV7-8 and TRBJ1-1; tentative D call: TRBD1 (6 bases). The CDR3 is made up of 18 amino acids. V lost 3 bases, J lost 6 bases, and 26 bases lay in between. Germline-derived CDR1 and CDR2 are SGHVS and FQNEAQ.

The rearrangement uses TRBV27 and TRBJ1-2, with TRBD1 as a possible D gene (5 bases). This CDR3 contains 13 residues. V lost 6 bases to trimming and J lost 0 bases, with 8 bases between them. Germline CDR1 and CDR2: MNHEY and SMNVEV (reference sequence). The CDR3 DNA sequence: TGTGCCAGCAGGAGGGGAACTAACTATGGCTACACCTTC. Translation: CASRRGTNYGYTF.

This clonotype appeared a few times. The CDR3: CASNSGATNRGHEQYF. The CDR3 DNA reads as TGTGCCAGCAACTCAGGAGCTACAAACCGGGGGCACGAGCAGTACTTC. V and J are TRBV9 and TRBJ2-7; perhaps D is TRBD1 or TRBD2 (6 bases each). The CDR3 is made up of 16 amino acids. The V end lost 6 bases, the J end lost 5 bases, and 24 bases lay between the germline ends. Germline CDR1 and CDR2: SGDLS and YYNGEE. Variable domain in full (rest from reference TRBV9 and TRBJ2-7): DSGVTQTPKHLITATGQRVTLRCSPRSGDLSVYWYQQSLDQGLQFLIQYYNGEERAKGNILERFSAQQFPDLHSELNLSSLELGDSALYFCASNSGATNRGHEQYFGPGTRLTVT.

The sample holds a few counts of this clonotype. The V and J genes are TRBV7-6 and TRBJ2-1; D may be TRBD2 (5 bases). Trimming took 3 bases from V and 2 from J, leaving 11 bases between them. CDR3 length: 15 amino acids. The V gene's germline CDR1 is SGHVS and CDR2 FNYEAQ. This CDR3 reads CASSFPEAPYNEQFF. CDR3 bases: TGTGCCAGCAGCTTCCCGGAGGCCCCCTACAATGAGCAGTTCTTC.

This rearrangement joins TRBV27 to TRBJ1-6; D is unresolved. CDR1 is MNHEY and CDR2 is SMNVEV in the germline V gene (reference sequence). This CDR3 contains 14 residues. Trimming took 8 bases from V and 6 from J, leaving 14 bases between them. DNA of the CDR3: TGTGCCAGCTCCCCCGAAGGGTTTAATTCACCCCTCCACTTT. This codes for CASSPEGFNSPLHF.

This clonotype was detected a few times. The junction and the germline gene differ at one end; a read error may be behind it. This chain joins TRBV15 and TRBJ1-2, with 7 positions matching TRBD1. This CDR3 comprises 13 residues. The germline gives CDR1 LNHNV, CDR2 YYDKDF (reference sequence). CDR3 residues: CATTRDRDGGYTF. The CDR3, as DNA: TGTGCCACCACCAGAGACAGGGATGGAGGCTACACCTTC.

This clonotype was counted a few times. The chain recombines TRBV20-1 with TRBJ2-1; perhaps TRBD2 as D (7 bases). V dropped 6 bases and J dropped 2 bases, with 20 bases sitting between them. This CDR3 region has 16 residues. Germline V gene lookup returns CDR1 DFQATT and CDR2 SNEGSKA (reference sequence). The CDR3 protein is CSAVRQGGGTYNEQFF. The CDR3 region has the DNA TGCAGTGCGGTTAGGCAAGGGGGGGGTACCTACAATGAGCAGTTCTTC.

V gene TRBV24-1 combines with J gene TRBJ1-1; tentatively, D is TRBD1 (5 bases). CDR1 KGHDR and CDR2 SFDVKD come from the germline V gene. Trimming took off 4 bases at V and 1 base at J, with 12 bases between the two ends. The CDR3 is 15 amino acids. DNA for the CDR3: TGTGCCACCAGTGAATACAGGCCGAAGAACACTGAAGCTTTCTTT. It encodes CATSEYRPKNTEAFF.

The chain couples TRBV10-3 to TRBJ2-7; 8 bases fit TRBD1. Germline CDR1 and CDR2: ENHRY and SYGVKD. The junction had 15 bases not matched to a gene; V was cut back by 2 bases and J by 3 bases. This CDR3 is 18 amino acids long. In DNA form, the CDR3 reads TGTGCCATCAGTGAGCTGGGGGCCGGGACAGGTAGCTTCTACGAGCAGTACTTC. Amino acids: CAISELGAGTGSFYEQYF.

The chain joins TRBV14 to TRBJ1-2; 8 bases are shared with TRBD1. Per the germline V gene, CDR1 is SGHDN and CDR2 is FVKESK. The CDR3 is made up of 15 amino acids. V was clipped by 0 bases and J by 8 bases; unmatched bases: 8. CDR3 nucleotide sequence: TGTGCCAGCAGCCAAGAGGACAGGGCCCCTCCGGGCTACACCTTC. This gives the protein CASSQEDRAPPGYTF.

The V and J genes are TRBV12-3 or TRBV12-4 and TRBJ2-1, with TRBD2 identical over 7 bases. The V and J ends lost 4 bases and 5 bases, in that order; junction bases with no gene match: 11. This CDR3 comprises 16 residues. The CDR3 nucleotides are TGTGCCAGCAGTTCCCCGGGGAGGGAGCCCAACAATGAGCAGTTCTTC. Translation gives CASSSPGREPNNEQFF.

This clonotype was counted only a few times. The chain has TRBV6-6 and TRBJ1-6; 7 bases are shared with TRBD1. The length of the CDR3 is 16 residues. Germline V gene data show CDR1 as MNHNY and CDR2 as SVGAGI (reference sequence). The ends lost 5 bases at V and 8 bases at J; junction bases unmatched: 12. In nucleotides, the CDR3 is TGTGCCAGCAGTGCCATAGGGGGCAGTGGGCATTCACCCCTCCACTTT. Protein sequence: CASSAIGGSGHSPLHF.

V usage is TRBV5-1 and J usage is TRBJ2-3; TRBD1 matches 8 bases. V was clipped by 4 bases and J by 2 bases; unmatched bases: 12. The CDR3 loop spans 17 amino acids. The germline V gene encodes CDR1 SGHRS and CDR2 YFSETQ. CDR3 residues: CASSLSGQGQLTDTQYF. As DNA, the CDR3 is TGCGCCAGCAGCCTATCTGGACAGGGCCAACTCACAGATACGCAGTATTTT.

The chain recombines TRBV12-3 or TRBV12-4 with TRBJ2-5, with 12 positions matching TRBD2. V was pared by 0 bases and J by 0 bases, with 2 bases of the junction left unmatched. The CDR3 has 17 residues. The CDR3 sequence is CASSLALAGGHQETQYF. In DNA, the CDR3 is TGTGCCAGCAGTTTAGCCCTAGCGGGGGGGCACCAAGAGACCCAGTACTTC.

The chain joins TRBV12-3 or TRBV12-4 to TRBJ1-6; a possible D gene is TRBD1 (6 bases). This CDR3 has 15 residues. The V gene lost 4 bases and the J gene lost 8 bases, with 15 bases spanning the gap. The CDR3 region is CASSWSGVDDSPLHF. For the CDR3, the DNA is TGTGCCAGCAGTTGGTCAGGGGTAGACGATTCACCCCTCCACTTT.